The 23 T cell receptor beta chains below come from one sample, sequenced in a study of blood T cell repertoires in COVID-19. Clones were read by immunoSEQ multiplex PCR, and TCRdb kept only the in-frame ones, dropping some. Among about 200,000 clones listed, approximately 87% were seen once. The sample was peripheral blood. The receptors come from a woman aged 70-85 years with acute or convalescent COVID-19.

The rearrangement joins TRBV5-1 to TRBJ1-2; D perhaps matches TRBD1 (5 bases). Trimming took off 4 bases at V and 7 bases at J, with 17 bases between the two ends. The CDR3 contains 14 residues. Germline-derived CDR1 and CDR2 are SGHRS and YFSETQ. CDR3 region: CASSQGLGEGGYTF. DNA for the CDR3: TGCGCCAGCAGCCAGGGACTTGGGGAAGGTGGCTACACCTTC.

The CDR3 is CASSPRQGFSAQHF. The CDR3 nucleotides are TGTGCCAGCTCACCTCGTCAGGGGTTTTCGGCCCAGCATTTT. The J gene is TRBJ1-5, the V gene TRBV18; D may be TRBD1 (6 bases). The CDR3 runs 14 residues. Germline-derived CDR1 and CDR2 are KGHSH and LQKENI. The V and J ends lost 3 bases and 11 bases respectively, with 17 bases between them.

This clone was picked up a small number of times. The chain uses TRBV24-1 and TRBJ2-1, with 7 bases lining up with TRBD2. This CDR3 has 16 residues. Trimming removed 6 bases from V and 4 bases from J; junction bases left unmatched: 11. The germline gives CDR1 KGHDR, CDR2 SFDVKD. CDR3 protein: CATSSRTSRGYNEQFF. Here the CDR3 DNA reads TGTGCCACCAGTTCTAGGACTAGTCGAGGGTACAATGAGCAGTTCTTC.

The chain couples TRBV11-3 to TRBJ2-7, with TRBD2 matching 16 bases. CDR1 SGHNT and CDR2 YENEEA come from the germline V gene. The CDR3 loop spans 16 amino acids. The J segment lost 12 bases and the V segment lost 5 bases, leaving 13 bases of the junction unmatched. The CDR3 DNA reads TGTGCCAGCAGCCGCCCACCCGGGACTAGCGGGAGGGCGATGTACTTC. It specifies CASSRPPGTSGRAMYF.

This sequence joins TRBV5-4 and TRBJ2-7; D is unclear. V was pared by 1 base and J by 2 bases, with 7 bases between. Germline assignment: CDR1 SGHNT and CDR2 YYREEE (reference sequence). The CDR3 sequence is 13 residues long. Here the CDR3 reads CASSLYGAYEQYF. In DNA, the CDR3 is TGTGCCAGCAGCTTGTACGGAGCCTACGAGCAGTACTTC.

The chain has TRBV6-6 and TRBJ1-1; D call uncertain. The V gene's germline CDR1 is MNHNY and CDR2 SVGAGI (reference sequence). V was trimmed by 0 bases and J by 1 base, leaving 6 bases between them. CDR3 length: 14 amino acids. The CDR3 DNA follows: TGTGCCAGCAGTTACTCGAACAGGAACACTGAAGCTTTCTTT. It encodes CASSYSNRNTEAFF.

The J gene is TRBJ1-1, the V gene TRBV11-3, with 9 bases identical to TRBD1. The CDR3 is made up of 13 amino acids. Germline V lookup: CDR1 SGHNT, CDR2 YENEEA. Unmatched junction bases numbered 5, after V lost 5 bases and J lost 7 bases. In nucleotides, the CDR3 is TGTGCCAGCAGCACGGACAGGGGAAATGAAGCTTTCTTT. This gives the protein CASSTDRGNEAFF.

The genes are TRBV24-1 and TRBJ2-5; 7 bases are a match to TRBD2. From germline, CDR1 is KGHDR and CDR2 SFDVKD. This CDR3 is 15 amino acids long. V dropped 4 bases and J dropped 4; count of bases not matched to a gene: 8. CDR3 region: CATSESGARGETQYF. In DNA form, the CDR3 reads TGTGCCACCAGTGAAAGCGGGGCTCGAGGAGAGACCCAGTACTTC.

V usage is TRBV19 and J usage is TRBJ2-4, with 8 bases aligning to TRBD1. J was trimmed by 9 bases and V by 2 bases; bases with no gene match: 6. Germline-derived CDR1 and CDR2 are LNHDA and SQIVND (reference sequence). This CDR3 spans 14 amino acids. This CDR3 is CASSIQGAGSIQYF. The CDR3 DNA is TGTGCCAGTAGTATACAGGGGGCGGGAAGCATTCAGTACTTC.

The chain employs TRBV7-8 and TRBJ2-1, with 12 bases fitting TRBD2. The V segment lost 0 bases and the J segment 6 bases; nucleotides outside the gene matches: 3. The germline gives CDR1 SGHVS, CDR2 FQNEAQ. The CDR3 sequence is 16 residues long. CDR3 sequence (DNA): TGTGCCAGCAGCTTAGCGCTAGCGGGAGGGCCCAATGAGCAGTTCTTC. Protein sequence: CASSLALAGGPNEQFF.

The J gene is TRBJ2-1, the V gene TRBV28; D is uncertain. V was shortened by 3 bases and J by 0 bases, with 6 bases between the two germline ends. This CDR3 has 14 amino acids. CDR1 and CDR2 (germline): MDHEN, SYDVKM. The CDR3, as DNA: TGTGCCAGCAGTTTCGCCGGCTCCTACAATGAGCAGTTCTTC. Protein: CASSFAGSYNEQFF.

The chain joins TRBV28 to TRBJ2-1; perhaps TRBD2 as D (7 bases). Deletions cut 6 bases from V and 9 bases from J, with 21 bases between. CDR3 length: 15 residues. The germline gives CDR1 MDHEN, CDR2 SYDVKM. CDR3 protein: CASRPGGQQGSEQFF. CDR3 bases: TGTGCCAGCAGGCCGGGGGGCCAACAAGGAAGTGAGCAGTTCTTC.

This CDR3 reads CASSERGPYEQYF. As DNA, the CDR3 is TGTGCCAGCAGTGAACGAGGGCCCTACGAGCAGTACTTC. V is TRBV6-1 and J is TRBJ2-7; perhaps TRBD2 as D (5 bases). CDR3 length equals 13 residues. With 2 bases removed from V and 2 bases from J, the gap between germline ends came to 7 bases. The germline CDR1 and CDR2 sequences are MNHNS and SASEGT.

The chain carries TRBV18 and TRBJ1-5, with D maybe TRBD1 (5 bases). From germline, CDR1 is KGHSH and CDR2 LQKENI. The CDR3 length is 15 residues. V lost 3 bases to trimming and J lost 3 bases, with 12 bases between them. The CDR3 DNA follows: TGTGCCAGCTCACCGGGAGGGGCCTACAATCAGCCCCAGCATTTT. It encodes CASSPGGAYNQPQHF.

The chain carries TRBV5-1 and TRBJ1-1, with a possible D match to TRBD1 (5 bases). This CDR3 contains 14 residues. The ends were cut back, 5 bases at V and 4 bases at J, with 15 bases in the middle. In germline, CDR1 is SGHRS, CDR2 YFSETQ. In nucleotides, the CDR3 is TGCGCCAGCAGTCTGTCCAGCGGGGGCACTGAAGCTTTCTTT. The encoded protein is CASSLSSGGTEAFF.

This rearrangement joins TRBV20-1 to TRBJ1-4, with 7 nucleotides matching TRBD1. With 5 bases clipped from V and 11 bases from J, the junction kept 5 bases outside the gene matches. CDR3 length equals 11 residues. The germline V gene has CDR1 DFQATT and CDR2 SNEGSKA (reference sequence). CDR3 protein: CSAGLQGKLFF. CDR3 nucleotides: TGCAGTGCTGGATTACAGGGGAAACTGTTTTTT.

The CDR3 DNA reads as TGTGTCAGAAGCTACTTGATCAGCGGGAGAGGTGGGGATGAGCAGTTCTTC. Protein: CVRSYLISGRGGDEQFF. The V gene is TRBV7-5, the J gene TRBJ2-1; the table assigns TRBD2, which was not confirmed against the DNA. TRBV7-5 is a recognized pseudogene. This CDR3 comprises 17 residues.

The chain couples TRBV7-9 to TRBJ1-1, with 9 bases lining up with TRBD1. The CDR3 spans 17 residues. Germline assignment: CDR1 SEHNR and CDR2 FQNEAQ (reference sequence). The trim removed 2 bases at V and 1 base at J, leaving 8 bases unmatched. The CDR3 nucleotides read TGTGCCAGCAGCTTACTCGGTGCGGGACAGGGGAACACTGAAGCTTTCTTT. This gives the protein CASSLLGAGQGNTEAFF.

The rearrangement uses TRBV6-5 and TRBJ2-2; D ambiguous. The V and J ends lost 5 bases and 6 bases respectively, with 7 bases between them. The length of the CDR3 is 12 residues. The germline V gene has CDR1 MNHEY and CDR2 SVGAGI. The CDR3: CASSPNAGELFF. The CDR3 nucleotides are TGTGCCAGCAGTCCTAATGCCGGGGAGCTGTTTTTT.

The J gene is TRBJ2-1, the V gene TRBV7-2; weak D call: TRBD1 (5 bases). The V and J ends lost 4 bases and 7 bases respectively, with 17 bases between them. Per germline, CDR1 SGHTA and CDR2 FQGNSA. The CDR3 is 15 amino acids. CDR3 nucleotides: TGTGCCAGCAGCTCGCGACAGATCTTAGAGAATGAGCAGTTCTTC. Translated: CASSSRQILENEQFF.

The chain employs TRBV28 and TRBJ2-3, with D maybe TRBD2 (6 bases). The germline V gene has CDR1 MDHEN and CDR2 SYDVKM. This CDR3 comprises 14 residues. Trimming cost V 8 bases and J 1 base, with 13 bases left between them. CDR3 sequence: CASGGGEGTDTQYF. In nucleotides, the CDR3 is TGTGCCAGCGGTGGAGGGGAGGGCACAGATACGCAGTATTTT.

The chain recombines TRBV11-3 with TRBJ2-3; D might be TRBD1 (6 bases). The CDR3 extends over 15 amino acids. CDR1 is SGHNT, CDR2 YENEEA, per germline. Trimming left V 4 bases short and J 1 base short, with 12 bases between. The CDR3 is CASSSGPGGTDTQYF. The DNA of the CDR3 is TGTGCCAGCAGCTCCGGGCCAGGGGGCACAGATACGCAGTATTTT.

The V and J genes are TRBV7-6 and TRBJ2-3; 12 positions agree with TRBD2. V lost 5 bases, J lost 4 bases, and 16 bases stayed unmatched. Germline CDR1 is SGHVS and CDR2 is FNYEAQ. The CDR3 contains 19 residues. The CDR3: CASSRRVQLAGGRPDTQYF. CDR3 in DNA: TGTGCCAGCAGCAGACGAGTCCAACTAGCGGGGGGCAGGCCAGATACGCAGTATTTT.